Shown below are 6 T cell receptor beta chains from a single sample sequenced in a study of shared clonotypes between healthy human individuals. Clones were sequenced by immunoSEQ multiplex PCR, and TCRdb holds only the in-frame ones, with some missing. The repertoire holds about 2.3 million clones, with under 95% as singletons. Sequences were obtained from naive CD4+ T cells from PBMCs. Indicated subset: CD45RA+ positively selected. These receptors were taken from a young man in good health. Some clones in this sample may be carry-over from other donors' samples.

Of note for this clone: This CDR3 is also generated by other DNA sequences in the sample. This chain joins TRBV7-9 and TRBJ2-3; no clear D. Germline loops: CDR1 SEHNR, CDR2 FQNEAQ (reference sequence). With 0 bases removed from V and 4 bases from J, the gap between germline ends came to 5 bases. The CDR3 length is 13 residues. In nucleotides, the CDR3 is TGTGCCAGCAGCTTAGCAGGGCCAGATACGCAGTATTTT. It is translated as CASSLAGPDTQYF.

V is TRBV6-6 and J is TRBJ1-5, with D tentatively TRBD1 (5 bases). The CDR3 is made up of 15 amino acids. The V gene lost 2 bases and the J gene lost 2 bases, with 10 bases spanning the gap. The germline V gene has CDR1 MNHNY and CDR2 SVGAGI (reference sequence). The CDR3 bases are TGTGCCAGCAGTTACGGGGGATCGGGCAATCAGCCCCAGCATTTT. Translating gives CASSYGGSGNQPQHF.

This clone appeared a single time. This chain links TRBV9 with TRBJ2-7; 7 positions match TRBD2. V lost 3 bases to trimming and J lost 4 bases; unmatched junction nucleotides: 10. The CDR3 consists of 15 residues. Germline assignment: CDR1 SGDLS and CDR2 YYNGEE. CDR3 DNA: TGTGCCAGCAGCGCGCGGTCTAGCGGAACATACGAGCAGTACTTC. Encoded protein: CASSARSSGTYEQYF.

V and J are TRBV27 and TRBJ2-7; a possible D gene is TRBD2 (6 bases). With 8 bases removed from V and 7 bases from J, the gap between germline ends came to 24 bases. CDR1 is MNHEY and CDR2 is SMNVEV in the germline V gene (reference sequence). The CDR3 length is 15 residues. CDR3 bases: TGTGCCAGCTACCGCGGGAAGCCCCTGGCGGGGGAGCAGTACTTC. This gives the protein CASYRGKPLAGEQYF.

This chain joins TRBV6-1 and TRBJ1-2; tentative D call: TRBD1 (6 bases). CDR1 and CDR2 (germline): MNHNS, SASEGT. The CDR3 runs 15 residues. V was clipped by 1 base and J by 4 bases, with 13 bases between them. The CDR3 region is CASSEGGGPSYGYTF. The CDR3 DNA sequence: TGTGCCAGCAGTGAAGGAGGGGGGCCGTCCTATGGCTACACCTTC.

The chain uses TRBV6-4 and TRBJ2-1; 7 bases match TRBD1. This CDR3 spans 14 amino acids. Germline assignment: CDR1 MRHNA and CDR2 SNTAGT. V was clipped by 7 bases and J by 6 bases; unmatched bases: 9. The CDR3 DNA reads TGTGCCAGCAAATTGCTAGCAGGGGGCAATGAGCAGTTCTTC. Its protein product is CASKLLAGGNEQFF.